This T cell receptor beta chain was retrieved from a study of T cell changes during pregnancy in multiple sclerosis (dated by TCRdb to the late 2010s). Describing the broader study: In women with multiple sclerosis, the researchers looked at how the T cell repertoire shifted as pregnancy progressed.

Looking up the germline V gene yields CDR1 SGHTS and CDR2 YDEGEE. Clipping removes 4 bases from V and 0 bases from J, with 6 as the unmatched junction base count. The CDR3, cysteine through phenylalanine, is 15 amino acids long. Only the CDR3 DNA stays, 45 bases, in frame from base 1. Comment on this clone: Its antigen has not been determined. One base away there is no much larger clone; base qualities are not given.

The library relied on the immunoSEQ multiplex PCR assay. In its TCRdb copy, this immuneACCESS table keeps in-frame sequences only and misses some clones. Where compared with another copy, unresolved V genes explain less than half of these, and the others have no known cause. Within this sample are about 75,000 clones, with more than 70% of them counted one time only. The biggest ten clones account for approximately 1% of the sample. The sequence came from a female donor in good health, enrolled as a control in a pregnancy study. This specimen consisted of peripheral blood, obtained in the first trimester of pregnancy. The rearrangement combines TRBV5-8 with TRBJ1-1, with TRBD1 matching 7 junction bases. The CDR3 protein is CASSIDRDVNTEAFF. The sequenced DNA: TGTGCCAGCAGCATAGACAGGGACGTGAACACTGAAGCTTTCTTT.